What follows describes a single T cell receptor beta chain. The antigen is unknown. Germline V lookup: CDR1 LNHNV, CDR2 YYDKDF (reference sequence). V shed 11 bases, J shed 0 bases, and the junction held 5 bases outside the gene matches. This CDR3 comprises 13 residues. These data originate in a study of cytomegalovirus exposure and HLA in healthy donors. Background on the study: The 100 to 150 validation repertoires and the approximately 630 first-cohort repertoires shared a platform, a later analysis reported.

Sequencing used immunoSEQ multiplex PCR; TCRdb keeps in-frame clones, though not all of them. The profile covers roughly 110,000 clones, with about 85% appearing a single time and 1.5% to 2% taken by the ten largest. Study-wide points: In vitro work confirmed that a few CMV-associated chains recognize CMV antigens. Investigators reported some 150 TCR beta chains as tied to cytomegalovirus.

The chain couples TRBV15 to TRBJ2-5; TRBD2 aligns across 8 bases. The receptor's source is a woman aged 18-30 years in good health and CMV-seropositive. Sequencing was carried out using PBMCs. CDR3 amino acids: CAAAGGYQETQYF. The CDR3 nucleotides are TGTGCCGCCGCGGGGGGATACCAAGAGACCCAGTACTTC. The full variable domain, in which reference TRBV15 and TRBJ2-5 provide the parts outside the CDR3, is DAMVIQNPRYQVTQFGKPVTLSCSQTLNHNVMYWYQQKSSQAPKLLFHYYDKDFNNEADTPDNFQSRRPNTSFCFLDIRSPGLGDTAMYLCAAAGGYQETQYFGPGTRLLVL.